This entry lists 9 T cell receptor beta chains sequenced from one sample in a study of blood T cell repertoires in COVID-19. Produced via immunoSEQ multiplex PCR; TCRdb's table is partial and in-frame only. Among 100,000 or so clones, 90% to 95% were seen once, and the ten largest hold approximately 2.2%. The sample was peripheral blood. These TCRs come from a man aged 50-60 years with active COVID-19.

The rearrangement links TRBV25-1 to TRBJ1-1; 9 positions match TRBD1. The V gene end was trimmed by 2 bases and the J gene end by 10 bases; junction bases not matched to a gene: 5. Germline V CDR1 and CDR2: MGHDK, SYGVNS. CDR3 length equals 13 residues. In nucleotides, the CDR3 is TGTGCCAGCAGTGAAGGGGACAGGGTAGCAGCTTTCTTT. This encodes CASSEGDRVAAFF.

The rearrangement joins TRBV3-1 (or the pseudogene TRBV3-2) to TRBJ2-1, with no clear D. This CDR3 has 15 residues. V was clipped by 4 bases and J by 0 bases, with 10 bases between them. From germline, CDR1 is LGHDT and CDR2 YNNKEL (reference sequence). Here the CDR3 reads CASSRVLSSYNEQFF. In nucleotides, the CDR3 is TGTGCCAGCAGCCGAGTCCTAAGCTCCTACAATGAGCAGTTCTTC.

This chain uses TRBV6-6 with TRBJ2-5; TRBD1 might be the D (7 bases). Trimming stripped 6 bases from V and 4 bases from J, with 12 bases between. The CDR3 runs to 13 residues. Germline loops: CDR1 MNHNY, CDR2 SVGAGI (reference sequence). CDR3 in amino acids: CASRSRGAETQYF. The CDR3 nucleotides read TGTGCCAGCAGATCCAGGGGGGCAGAGACCCAGTACTTC.

In nucleotides, the CDR3 is TGTGCCACCAGTGACCACGGGACAGGGGGCAATGAGCAGTTCTTC. Translated: CATSDHGTGGNEQFF. This chain uses TRBV24-1 with TRBJ2-1, with TRBD1 matching over 11 bases. The CDR3 sequence is 15 residues long. Per the germline V gene, CDR1 is KGHDR and CDR2 is SFDVKD. The J segment lost 6 bases and the V segment lost 4 bases, leaving 4 bases of the junction unmatched.

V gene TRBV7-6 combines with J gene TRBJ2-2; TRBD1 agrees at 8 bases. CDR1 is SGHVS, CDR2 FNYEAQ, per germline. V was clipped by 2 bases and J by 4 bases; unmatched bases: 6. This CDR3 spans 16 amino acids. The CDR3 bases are TGTGCCAGCAGCTTAAATGGTGGACAGGGCACCGGGGAGCTGTTTTTT. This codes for CASSLNGGQGTGELFF.

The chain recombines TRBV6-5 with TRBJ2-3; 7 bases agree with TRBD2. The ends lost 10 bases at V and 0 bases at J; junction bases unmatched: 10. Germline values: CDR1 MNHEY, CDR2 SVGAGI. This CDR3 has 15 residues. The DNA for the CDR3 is TGTGCCAACTTAACTAGCGACTCTAGCACAGATACGCAGTATTTT. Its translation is CANLTSDSSTDTQYF.

The CDR3 loop reads CASSPGSYNEQFF. CDR3 sequence (DNA): TGTGCCAGCAGCCCCGGGTCCTACAATGAGCAGTTCTTC. This rearrangement joins TRBV14 to TRBJ2-1; D remains unclear. The CDR3 is made up of 13 amino acids. V lost 4 bases, J lost 1 base, and 5 bases lay in between. The germline V gene encodes CDR1 SGHDN and CDR2 FVKESK.

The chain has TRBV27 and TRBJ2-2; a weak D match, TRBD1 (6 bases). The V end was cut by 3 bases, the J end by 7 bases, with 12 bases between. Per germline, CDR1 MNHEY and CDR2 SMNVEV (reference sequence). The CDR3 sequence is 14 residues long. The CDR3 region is CASSFRDKIGELFF. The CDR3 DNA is TGTGCCAGCAGTTTTAGGGACAAGATCGGGGAGCTGTTTTTT.

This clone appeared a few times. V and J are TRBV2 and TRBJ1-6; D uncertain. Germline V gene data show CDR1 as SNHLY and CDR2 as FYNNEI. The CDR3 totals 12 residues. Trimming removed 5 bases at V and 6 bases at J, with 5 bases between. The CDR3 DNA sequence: TGTGCCAGCAGTCACTTTAATTCACCCCTCCACTTT. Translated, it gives CASSHFNSPLHF.